The next 5 T cell receptor beta chains were all read from a single sample in a study of blood T cell repertoires in COVID-19. The table came from immunoSEQ multiplex PCR; TCRdb's copy has only in-frame clones and leaves some out. The sample holds 300,000 to 350,000 clones, roughly nine tenths seen once. Sequenced sample: peripheral blood. The receptors here all came from a woman aged 55-69 years with COVID-19, enrolled during active disease.

The chain has TRBV5-1 and TRBJ1-1; D is ambiguous. The CDR3 has 14 amino acids. Germline V gene lookup returns CDR1 SGHRS and CDR2 YFSETQ. V shed 1 base and J shed 0 bases, with 7 bases lying between them. As DNA, the CDR3 is TGCGCCAGCAGCTTGATTCAGGTGAACACTGAAGCTTTCTTT. It translates to CASSLIQVNTEAFF.

V is TRBV18 and J is TRBJ1-3; D uncertain. CDR3 length: 17 residues. Trimming shortened V by 6 bases and J by 0 bases, and 18 bases separated the two germline ends. CDR1 and CDR2 from the germline V gene are KGHSH and LQKENI. In DNA, the CDR3 is TGTGCCAGCTCGGCGACCGGTACGGGAAGCTCTGGAAACACCATATATTTT. Encoded protein: CASSATGTGSSGNTIYF.

The chain joins TRBV30 to TRBJ1-4; D is ambiguous. This CDR3 spans 12 amino acids. Trimming took 7 bases from V and 8 from J, leaving 14 bases between them. CDR1 is GTSNPN, CDR2 SVGIG, per germline (reference sequence). Here the CDR3 reads CAFNGVKEKLFF. The CDR3 nucleotides are TGTGCCTTCAACGGGGTGAAGGAAAAACTGTTTTTT.

This clone was observed a single time. The V call is TRBV30, the J call TRBJ1-1, with a possible D match to TRBD1 (5 bases). Trimming took off 4 bases at V and 3 bases at J, with 12 bases between the two ends. This CDR3 is 13 amino acids long. CDR1 GTSNPN and CDR2 SVGIG come from the germline V gene (reference sequence). This CDR3 is CAWNQGWDTEAFF. The CDR3 DNA reads TGTGCCTGGAACCAGGGTTGGGACACTGAAGCTTTCTTT.

The sample holds one count of this clone. This chain joins TRBV24-1 and TRBJ2-1, with D possibly TRBD1 on 6 matching bases. V gave up 7 bases and J gave up 5 bases, with 11 bases separating them. The germline CDR1 and CDR2 sequences are KGHDR and SFDVKD. The CDR3 is 13 residues long. The CDR3 reads CATSLTGNNEQFF. CDR3 coding DNA: TGTGCCACCAGCCTAACAGGGAACAATGAGCAGTTCTTC.